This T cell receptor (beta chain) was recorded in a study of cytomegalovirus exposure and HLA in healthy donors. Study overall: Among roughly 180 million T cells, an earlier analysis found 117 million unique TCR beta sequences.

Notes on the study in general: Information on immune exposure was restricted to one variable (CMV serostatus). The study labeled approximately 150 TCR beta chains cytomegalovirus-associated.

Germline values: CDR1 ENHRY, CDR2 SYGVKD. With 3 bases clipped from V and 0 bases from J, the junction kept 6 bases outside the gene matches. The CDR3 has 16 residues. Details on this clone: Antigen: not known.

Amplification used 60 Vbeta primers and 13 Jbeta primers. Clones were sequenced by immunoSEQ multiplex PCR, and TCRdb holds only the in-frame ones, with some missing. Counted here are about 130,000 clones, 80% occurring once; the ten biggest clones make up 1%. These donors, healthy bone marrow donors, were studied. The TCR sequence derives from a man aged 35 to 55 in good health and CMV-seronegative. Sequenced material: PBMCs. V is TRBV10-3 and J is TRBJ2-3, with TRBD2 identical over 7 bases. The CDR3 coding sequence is TGTGCCATCAGTGACAAACTAGCGATAAGCACAGATACGCAGTATTTT. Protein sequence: CAISDKLAISTDTQYF.